The source of this T cell receptor beta chain is a study of CD8 T cells in Susac syndrome. Reverse transcription of about 0.45 to 1 ug RNA was performed with random hexamers. Multiplex immunoSEQ PCR targeted 54 Vbeta and 13 Jbeta TCR beta segments. Each CDR3 protein is one row after TCRdb ran MiXCR on the immunoSEQ multiplex PCR reads. Among approximately 200,000 distinct CDR3 sequences listed, roughly 95% were seen once. The CDR3 totals 15 residues. The germline V gene has CDR1 LGHDT and CDR2 YNNKEL (reference sequence). Trimming cost V 4 bases and J 1 base, with 13 bases left between them. The TEMRA cells underwent FACS enrichment, while the CD8+ and CD4+ T cells underwent negative isolation.

Input material: CD4+ T cells from PBMCs. This clonotype originated in a human donor with multiple sclerosis. V usage is TRBV3-1 and J usage is TRBJ1-1; maybe TRBD1 (5 bases). The CDR3 DNA follows: TGTGCCAGCAGCCCACCGCCGCAGGGGAACACTGAAGCTTTCTTT. Encoded protein: CASSPPPQGNTEAFF.